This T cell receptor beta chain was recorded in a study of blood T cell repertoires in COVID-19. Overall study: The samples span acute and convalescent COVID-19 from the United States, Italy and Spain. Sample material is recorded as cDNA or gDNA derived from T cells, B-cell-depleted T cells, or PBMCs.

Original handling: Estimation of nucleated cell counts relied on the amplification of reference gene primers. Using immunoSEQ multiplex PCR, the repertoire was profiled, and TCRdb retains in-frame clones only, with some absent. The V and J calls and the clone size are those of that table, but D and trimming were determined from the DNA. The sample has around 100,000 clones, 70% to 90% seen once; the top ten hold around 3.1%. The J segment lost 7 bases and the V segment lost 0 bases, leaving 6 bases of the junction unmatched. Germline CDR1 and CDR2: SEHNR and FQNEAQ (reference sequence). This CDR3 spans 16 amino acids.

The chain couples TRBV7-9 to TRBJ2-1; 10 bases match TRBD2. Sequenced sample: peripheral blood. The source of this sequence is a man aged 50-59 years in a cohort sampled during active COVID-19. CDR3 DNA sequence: TGTGCCAGCAGCTTAGCGCCAGCGGGGGGGCGAAATGAGCAGTTCTTC. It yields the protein CASSLAPAGGRNEQFF.